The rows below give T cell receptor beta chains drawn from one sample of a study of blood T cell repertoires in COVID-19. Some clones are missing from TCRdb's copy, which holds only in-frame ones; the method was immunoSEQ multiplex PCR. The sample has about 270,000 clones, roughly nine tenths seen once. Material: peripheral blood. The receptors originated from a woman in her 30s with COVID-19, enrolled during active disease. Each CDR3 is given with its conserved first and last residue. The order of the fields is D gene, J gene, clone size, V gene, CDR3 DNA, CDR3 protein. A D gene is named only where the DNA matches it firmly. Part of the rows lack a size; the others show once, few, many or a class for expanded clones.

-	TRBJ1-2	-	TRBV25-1	TGTGCCAGCAGTGGTGGGGGCCGTGGCTACACCTTC	CASSGGGRGYTF
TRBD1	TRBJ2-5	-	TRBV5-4	TGTGCCAGCAGCCCTGTGGGGGACAGCAGCCAAGAGACCCAGTACTTC	CASSPVGDSSQETQYF
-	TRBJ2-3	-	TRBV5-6	TGTGCCAGCAGCTCGCAGGGGAGCGATACGCAGTATTTT	CASSSQGSDTQYF
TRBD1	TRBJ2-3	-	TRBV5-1	TGCGCCAGCAGCTTGCAAGGGGGCGCAGGCACAGATACGCAGTATTTT	CASSLQGGAGTDTQYF
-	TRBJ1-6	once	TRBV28	TGTGCCAGCAGTTTAGGGGGGTGGAACAATTCACCCCTCCACTTT	CASSLGGWNNSPLHF
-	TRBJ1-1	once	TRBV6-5	TGTGTCCGAAACCATGGGCCCAGTACGTACACTGAAGCTTTCTTT	CVRNHGPSTYTEAFF
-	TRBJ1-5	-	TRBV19	TGTGCCAGTAGTGCGGGGGGGAGAAATCAGCCCCAGCATTTT	CASSAGGRNQPQHF
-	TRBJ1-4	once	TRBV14	TGTGCCAGCAGCCGCCAGCGCAGGGAAAGTGAAAAACTGTTTTTT	CASSRQRRESEKLFF
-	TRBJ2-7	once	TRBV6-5	TGTGCCAGCAACATCGCGGGTAGCTACGAGCAGTACTTC	CASNIAGSYEQYF
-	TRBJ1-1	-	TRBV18	TGTGCCAGCTCACCTACACAGGGACGGAGTAACACTGAAGCTTTCTTT	CASSPTQGRSNTEAFF
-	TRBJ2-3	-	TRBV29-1	TGCAGCGGATCGTCTCAGGGAACAGATACGCAGTATTTT	CSGSSQGTDTQYF
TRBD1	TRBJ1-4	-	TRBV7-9	TGTGCCAGCAGCACCTGGGACAGTAACCCAACTAATGAAAAACTGTTTTTT	CASSTWDSNPTNEKLFF
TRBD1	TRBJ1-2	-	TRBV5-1	TGCGCCAGCAGCCTGCTTGAGATTACAGGGGGCGTTGGCTACACCTTC	CASSLLEITGGVGYTF
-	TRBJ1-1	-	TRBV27	TGTGCCAGCAAACTTACCGTGAACACTGAAGCTTTCTTT	CASKLTVNTEAFF
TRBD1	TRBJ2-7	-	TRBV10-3	TGTGCCTCCAGAGAACAGGGGGCATCCACCTACGAGCAGTACTTC	CASREQGASTYEQYF
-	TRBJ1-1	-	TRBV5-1	TGCGCCAGCAGCTTGGGTCTAAGAGCTTTCTTT	CASSLGLRAFF
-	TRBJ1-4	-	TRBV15	TGTGCCACCAGCAGAGGGGCAGGGGTGAATGAAAAACTGTTTTTT	CATSRGAGVNEKLFF
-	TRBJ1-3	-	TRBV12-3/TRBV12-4	TGTGCCAGCAGCGGGTCCTCTGGAAACACCATATATTTT	CASSGSSGNTIYF
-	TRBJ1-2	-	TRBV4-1	TGCGCCAGCAGTCCACCGACAGGCATGGATGGCTATGGCTACACCTTC	CASSPPTGMDGYGYTF
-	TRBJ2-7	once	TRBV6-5	TGTGCCAGCATCGGGGACACCTACGAGCAGTACTTC	CASIGDTYEQYF
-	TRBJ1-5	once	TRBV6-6	TGTGCCAGCAGTCCCGGGGTCACCCCGAATAGCAATCAGCCCCAGCATTTT	CASSPGVTPNSNQPQHF
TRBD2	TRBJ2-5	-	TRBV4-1	TGCGCCAGCAGCTCCGCGGGGGGCCGGGGGGAGACCCAGTACTTC	CASSSAGGRGETQYF
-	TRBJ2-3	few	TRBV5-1	TGCGCCAGCAGCTTGGCGGGGGACGCCGGGTATTTT	CASSLAGDAGYF
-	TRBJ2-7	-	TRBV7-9	TGTGCCAGCAGCTACCAGCTAGAGCCGGGAGCCTACGAGCAGTACTTC	CASSYQLEPGAYEQYF
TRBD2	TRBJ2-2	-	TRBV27	TGTGCCAGCAGTTTCCGGACTAGCGGGACGAACACCGGGGAGCTGTTTTTT	CASSFRTSGTNTGELFF